The 19 T cell receptor beta chains below were found in one sample sequenced in a study of immune characterization of retroperitoneal liposarcoma. TCRdb ran MiXCR on the PCR reads and lists one entry per CDR3 protein. Of roughly 9,700 distinct CDR3 sequences in the sample, 28% are singletons; the top ten hold about 8%. Sequencing used tumor tissue. The receptors shown here come from a female donor with retroperitoneal liposarcoma.

This sequence joins TRBV6-5 and TRBJ2-1; 7 nucleotides agree with TRBD2. The germline CDR1 and CDR2 sequences are MNHEY and SVGAGI. This CDR3 has 15 residues. With 0 bases clipped from V and 9 bases from J, the junction kept 8 bases outside the gene matches. The CDR3 spells CASSYSGGSRSEQFF. The CDR3 nucleotides read TGTGCCAGCAGTTACTCTGGCGGGAGTCGTAGTGAGCAGTTCTTC.

This clonotype has a handful of counts. The chain recombines TRBV6-1 with TRBJ2-1; 11 bases agree with TRBD1. The closer fit of TRBJ2-7 to the DNA end suggests the J call may be wrong. The CDR3 sequence is 16 residues long. Germline lookup yields CDR1 MNHNS and CDR2 SASEGT. CDR3 protein: CASSRAGTGGLNEQYF. DNA for the CDR3: TGTGCCAGCAGCAGGGCCGGGACAGGGGGGTTAAATGAGCAGTACTTC.

This clonotype was counted many times. The chain recombines TRBV11-2 with TRBJ2-1; 8 positions agree with TRBD2. Germline V gene sequence: CDR1 SGHAT, CDR2 FQNNGV. V lost 5 bases and J lost 14; bases outside the gene matches: 5. This CDR3 region has 11 residues. CDR3 DNA: TGTGCCAGCAGCAATAGCGGGACGGAGTTCTTC. Protein: CASSNSGTEFF.

This clonotype was observed a few times. V usage is TRBV7-2 and J usage is TRBJ1-2, with D possibly matching TRBD1 (6 bases). Germline values: CDR1 SGHTA, CDR2 FQGNSA. The CDR3 has 14 residues. V lost 0 bases and J lost 3, with 8 bases in between. Written as DNA, the CDR3 is TGTGCCAGCAGCTTAGCGAAGGGGGACTATGGCTACACCTTC. Translation: CASSLAKGDYGYTF.

This clonotype was counted between two and nine times. Its ends do not fully match the called genes, so a read error is possible. The rearrangement links TRBV6-1 to TRBJ2-1; a possible D gene is TRBD1 (6 bases). The CDR3 has 16 residues. The germline gives CDR1 MNHNS, CDR2 SASEGT. The CDR3 loop is CASREGTPGTYNEQFF. The CDR3 nucleotides are TGTGCCAGCAGGGAAGGGACACCGGGCACCTACAATGAGCAGTTCTTC.

The chain couples TRBV6-1 to TRBJ2-1, with 15 nucleotides matching TRBD2. This CDR3 is 16 amino acids long. Germline-derived CDR1 and CDR2 are MNHNS and SASEGT. V gave up 2 bases and J gave up 15 bases; unmatched junction bases: 11. The CDR3 region is CASSESRGTSGGRRFF. The CDR3 bases are TGTGCCAGCAGTGAAAGTAGGGGGACTAGCGGGGGGAGACGGTTCTTC.

This clonotype occurred a few times. This chain connects TRBV6-1 to TRBJ2-1; weak D call: TRBD2 (6 bases). Germline CDR1 MNHNS, CDR2 SASEGT. The V and J ends lost 7 bases and 8 bases respectively, with 18 bases between them. The CDR3 runs to 14 residues. CDR3 nucleotide sequence: TGTGCCAGCAAAGTCTCAGGCGGCGGGGATGAGCAGTTCTTC. This codes for CASKVSGGGDEQFF.

Remarks on this clonotype: A much larger clone lies one base from this, so it may be a read error. The V gene is TRBV27, the J gene TRBJ2-1, with TRBD2 identical over 9 bases. The end of the DNA fits TRBJ2-7 better, so the J call may be wrong. This CDR3 region has 18 residues. Germline assignment: CDR1 MNHEY and CDR2 SMNVEV (reference sequence). In DNA form, the CDR3 reads TGTGCCAGCAGTTTATCCGGACTAGCGAGAGAGGTGGACAATGAGCAGTACTTC. Its protein is CASSLSGLAREVDNEQYF.

The table lists this clonotype with many counts. This chain joins TRBV11-3 and TRBJ2-1; no clear D. The tail of the sequence fits TRBJ2-7 better, so the J call may be wrong. The CDR3 spans 11 residues. Germline V gene lookup returns CDR1 SGHNT and CDR2 YENEEA. DNA for the CDR3: TGTGCCAGCAGCTTAACCCATGAGCAGTACTTC. Translating gives CASSLTHEQYF.

The rearrangement uses TRBV6-6 and TRBJ2-3; TRBD1 agrees at 7 bases. V shed 7 bases and J 0 bases; nucleotides not matched to a gene: 4. The CDR3 is made up of 14 amino acids. Germline V gene sequence: CDR1 MNHNY, CDR2 SVGAGI (reference sequence). CDR3 protein: CASTKGQSTDTQYF. The CDR3 DNA follows: TGTGCCAGCACTAAGGGACAGAGCACAGATACGCAGTATTTT.

This clonotype is termed large. The rearrangement joins TRBV7-2 to TRBJ2-1; either TRBD1 or TRBD2 may supply D (6 bases each). V lost 3 bases and J 9 bases, leaving 12 bases between the germline ends. This CDR3 is built from 13 residues. The germline V gene has CDR1 SGHTA and CDR2 FQGNSA. The CDR3 DNA is TGTGCCAGCAGCTTTAACGGGGGCTTTGAGCAGTTCTTC. Translated: CASSFNGGFEQFF.

This clonotype came up a few times. The gene calls are TRBV11-2 and TRBJ2-1; D call uncertain. V lost 5 bases, J lost 13 bases, and 15 bases lay in between. The CDR3 length is 12 residues. Germline V gene sequence: CDR1 SGHAT, CDR2 FQNNGV. CDR3: CASSLTTETQFF. CDR3 nucleotide sequence: TGTGCCAGCAGCCTTACGACGGAGACCCAGTTCTTC.

This clonotype showed up many times. The chain links TRBV12-3 or TRBV12-4 to TRBJ1-1; D is perhaps TRBD1 (6 bases). Deletions cut 3 bases from V and 5 bases from J, with 16 bases between. CDR3 length: 15 amino acids. The CDR3 DNA is TGTGCCAGCAGTTTCTACGGGCAGGGGATTACTGAAGCTTTCTTT. Translating gives CASSFYGQGITEAFF.

This chain links TRBV6-1 with TRBJ2-7; TRBD1 matches 7 bases. V was clipped by 1 base and J by 3 bases; unmatched bases: 3. The CDR3 is 14 amino acids. Germline CDR1 MNHNS, CDR2 SASEGT. The CDR3 coding sequence is TGTGCCAGCAGTGAAGGGGCAGGGGGCTACGAGCAGTACTTC. Translation: CASSEGAGGYEQYF.

This clonotype was detected ten times or more. The gene calls are TRBV7-2 and TRBJ2-1, with D perhaps matching TRBD2 (7 bases). The ends were cut back, 0 bases at V and 7 bases at J, with 10 bases in the middle. CDR3 length equals 14 residues. Germline V gene lookup returns CDR1 SGHTA and CDR2 FQGNSA. The CDR3 DNA reads TGTGCCAGCAGCTTAGCTGCGGGGGCTAATGAGCAGTTCTTC. It yields the protein CASSLAAGANEQFF. Based on the CDR3 plus reference TRBV7-2 and TRBJ2-1, the full variable domain is GAGVSQSPSNKVTEKGKDVELRCDPISGHTALYWYRQSLGQGLEFLIYFQGNSAPDKSGLPSDRFSAERTGGSVSTLTIQRTQQEDSAVYLCASSLAAGANEQFFGPGTRLTVL.

Many counts were recorded for this clonotype. The V gene is TRBV7-8, the J gene TRBJ2-1; 11 nucleotides agree with TRBD1. The DNA end is more similar to TRBJ2-7, so the J call may be wrong. The germline gives CDR1 SGHVS, CDR2 FQNEAQ. The length of the CDR3 is 16 residues. CDR3 bases: TGTGCCAGTTTCGGACAGGGGGCGATTTCCTACAATGAGCAGTACTTC. It translates to CASFGQGAISYNEQYF.

The genes are TRBV27 and TRBJ2-1; 7 bases are a match to TRBD1. The CDR3 length is 13 residues. The germline V gene encodes CDR1 MNHEY and CDR2 SMNVEV (reference sequence). The junction had 9 bases not matched to a gene; V was cut back by 6 bases and J by 10 bases. The CDR3 nucleotides are TGTGCCAGCAGAAGGACAGGAGTCTACGAGCAGTTCTTC. It yields the protein CASRRTGVYEQFF.

Many counts were recorded for this clonotype. This chain joins TRBV27 and TRBJ2-1; 7 nucleotides agree with TRBD2. Looked up from germline, CDR1 is MNHEY and CDR2 is SMNVEV (reference sequence). After removal of 3 bases from V and 10 bases from J, the junction contained 9 bases not matched to a gene. The CDR3 length is 14 residues. The CDR3 DNA follows: TGTGCCAGCAGTTTCACTAGCGCGTCCTACGAGCAGTTCTTC. Amino acids: CASSFTSASYEQFF.

The rearrangement joins TRBV6-1 to TRBJ2-1, with D perhaps matching TRBD2 (7 bases). The CDR3 covers 15 residues. In germline, CDR1 is MNHNS, CDR2 SASEGT. V gave up 7 bases and J gave up 13 bases, with 26 bases separating them. In DNA form, the CDR3 reads TGTGCCAGCACGGGCCACAGGGAGGGCGAAGAGACCCAGTTCTTC. As protein: CASTGHREGEETQFF.